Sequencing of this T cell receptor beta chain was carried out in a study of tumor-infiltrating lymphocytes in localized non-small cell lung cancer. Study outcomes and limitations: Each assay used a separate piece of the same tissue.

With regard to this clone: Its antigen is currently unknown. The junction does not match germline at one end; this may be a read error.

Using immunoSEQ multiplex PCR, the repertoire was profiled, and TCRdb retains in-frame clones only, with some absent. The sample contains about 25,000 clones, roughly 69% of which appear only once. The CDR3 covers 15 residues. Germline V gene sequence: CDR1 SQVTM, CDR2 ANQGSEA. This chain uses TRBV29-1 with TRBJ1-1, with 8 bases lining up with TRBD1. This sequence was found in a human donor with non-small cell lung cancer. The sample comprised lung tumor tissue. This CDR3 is CSVEDRGRFNTEAFF. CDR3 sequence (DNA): TGCAGCGTAGAAGACAGGGGTAGGTTCAACACTGAAGCTTTCTTT.